Each of the 9 T cell receptor beta chains below was sequenced from the same sample in a study of cytomegalovirus exposure and HLA in healthy donors. The PCR used 60 Vbeta and 13 Jbeta primers. The protocol was immunoSEQ multiplex PCR, while the TCRdb copy is restricted to in-frame clones and leaves out a portion. In the table there are 110,000 or so clones, 82% of which are singletons. The specimen sequenced was PBMCs. The origin of the receptors is a woman younger than 30 in good health and CMV-seronegative.

The gene calls are TRBV5-1 and TRBJ2-1; 9 bases match TRBD1. This CDR3 is 13 amino acids long. The V gene's germline CDR1 is SGHRS and CDR2 YFSETQ. J lost 7 bases, V lost 4 bases, and 3 bases had no gene match. The CDR3 DNA reads as TGCGCCAGCAGCCAGGACAGGGGAAATGAGCAGTTCTTC. Translating it yields CASSQDRGNEQFF.

The V gene is TRBV11-3, the J gene TRBJ2-1; perhaps TRBD2 as D (5 bases). Germline V gene lookup returns CDR1 SGHNT and CDR2 YENEEA. Trimming removed 0 bases from V and 7 bases from J, with 7 bases in between. There are 13 residues in the CDR3. Here the CDR3 DNA reads TGTGCCAGCAGCTTAGAGAGAGGGAATGAGCAGTTCTTC. Protein: CASSLERGNEQFF.

This clone showed up just once. J is TRBJ2-1 and V is TRBV11-3; 11 bases match TRBD2. CDR1 is SGHNT, CDR2 YENEEA, per germline. V trimming: 4 bases; J trimming: 10 bases; junction bases outside the gene matches: 3. This CDR3 contains 13 residues. The CDR3 region has the DNA TGTGCCAGCAGCTCCAGACTAGCGGGAGAGCAGTTCTTC. Encoded protein: CASSSRLAGEQFF.

V is TRBV6-6 and J is TRBJ1-1; 7 nucleotides match TRBD1. The CDR3 totals 13 residues. V lost 0 bases to trimming and J lost 6 bases; unmatched junction nucleotides: 1. CDR1 and CDR2 (germline): MNHNY, SVGAGI (reference sequence). DNA for the CDR3: TGTGCCAGCAGTTACTCGACAGGGCCTGAAGCTTTCTTT. It translates to CASSYSTGPEAFF.

This rearrangement joins TRBV9 to TRBJ1-2; 7 nucleotides agree with TRBD1. From germline, CDR1 is SGDLS and CDR2 YYNGEE. CDR3 length: 14 amino acids. After removal of 0 bases from V and 4 bases from J, the junction contained 3 bases not matched to a gene. The CDR3 is CASSVEDRPYGYTF. The CDR3 DNA reads as TGTGCCAGCAGCGTAGAGGACAGGCCCTATGGCTACACCTTC.

The genes are TRBV2 and TRBJ1-6; 9 bases align to TRBD1. Germline CDR1 reads SNHLY; CDR2 reads FYNNEI. Unmatched junction bases numbered 5, after V lost 5 bases and J lost 6 bases. The length of the CDR3 is 15 residues. Here the CDR3 reads CASSFGQGSNSPLHF. The CDR3 region has the DNA TGTGCCAGCAGTTTCGGACAGGGGAGTAATTCACCCCTCCACTTT.

The gene calls are TRBV29-1 and TRBJ2-1, with TRBD2 as a possible D gene (5 bases). The CDR3 loop spans 15 amino acids. Germline V CDR1 and CDR2: SQVTM, ANQGSEA. V was shortened by 4 bases and J by 0 bases, with 13 bases between the two germline ends. The CDR3 region is CSVALAPSSYNEQFF. The CDR3 DNA reads as TGCAGCGTTGCCCTAGCTCCAAGCTCCTACAATGAGCAGTTCTTC.

This chain connects TRBV7-9 to TRBJ2-1; the match to TRBD1 covers 7 bases. The germline V gene has CDR1 SEHNR and CDR2 FQNEAQ (reference sequence). The CDR3 length is 15 residues. J gave up 4 bases and V 5 bases, and 8 bases lay outside the gene matches. CDR3 loop: CASSDRDSYYNEQFF. Written as DNA, the CDR3 is TGTGCCAGCAGCGACCGGGACAGCTATTACAATGAGCAGTTCTTC.

This sequence joins TRBV6-5 and TRBJ1-4; a weak D match, TRBD1 (6 bases). V was shortened by 0 bases and J by 0 bases, with 8 bases between the two germline ends. Germline V lookup: CDR1 MNHEY, CDR2 SVGAGI. The length of the CDR3 is 16 residues. CDR3 nucleotide sequence: TGTGCCAGCAGTTACTCGGGGGGGCCAACTAATGAAAAACTGTTTTTT. Its translation is CASSYSGGPTNEKLFF.